These T cell receptor beta chains were read from a single sample in a study of molecular identifiers for immune sequencing clone quantification. TCRdb re-derived calls from the PCR reads in MiXCR, one entry per CDR3 protein. The sample comprises about 320,000 distinct CDR3 sequences, 20% to 25% of which are singletons, and about 0.81% rests with the top ten. The sequenced sample was naive CD8+ T cells from blood, with Jurkat cell RNA spiked in. The receptors were gathered from a human donor in good health. Some libraries in this study had Jurkat cell RNA spiked in. CDR3s include the opening cysteine and the closing phenylalanine or tryptophan. The D gene is left open where the match is weak. Some rows mark clone size as missing; the rest say once, few, many or name a class of expanded clone.

D gene	clone size	V gene	J gene	CDR3 DNA	CDR3 protein
-	-	TRBV7-9	TRBJ2-3	TGTGCCAGCAGCTTAGAAGGCGAACTCCCATCGGATACGCAGTATTTT	CASSLEGELPSDTQYF
-	-	TRBV27	TRBJ1-5	TGTGCCAGCAGTTTGGCAGGGGAGGATCAGCCCCAGCATTTT	CASSLAGEDQPQHF
TRBD2	few	TRBV7-8	TRBJ2-1	TGTGCCAGCAGCTTGGCTAGCGGGGGGTTAAATGAGCAGTTCTTC	CASSLASGGLNEQFF
-	many	TRBV7-9	TRBJ2-7	TGTGCCAGCAAGGACGGACCCTCCTACGAGCAGTACTTC	CASKDGPSYEQYF
-	many	TRBV7-6	TRBJ1-5	TGTGCCAGCAGCTTGGAGGGCTGGCAGCCCCAGCATTTT	CASSLEGWQPQHF
TRBD2	many	TRBV28	TRBJ2-3	TGTGCCAGCAGACGCCTAGCGGGGGCAGATACGCAGTATTTT	CASRRLAGADTQYF
-	few	TRBV7-9	TRBJ2-5	TGTGCCGGCAGCCCACAAGAGACCCAGTACTTC	CAGSPQETQYF
-	many	TRBV10-3	TRBJ2-7	TGTGCCATCAGTGAACAAGGGACTCGCTCCTACGAGCAGTACTTC	CAISEQGTRSYEQYF
-	-	TRBV19	TRBJ2-7	TGTGCCAGTAGTATCCGGGACACTCGAACCTACGAGCAGTACTTC	CASSIRDTRTYEQYF
-	many	TRBV19	TRBJ1-5	TGTGCCAGTAGTAAGGCCACCCGGGGAAGCAATCAGCCCCAGCATTTT	CASSKATRGSNQPQHF
-	few	TRBV4-2	TRBJ1-4	TGTGCCAGCAGCCAGGTGGACAGTGCAACTAATGAAAAACTGTTTTTT	CASSQVDSATNEKLFF
-	-	TRBV14	TRBJ1-1	TGTGCCGGCAGCCCGAAGGGACACTTAGGAACTGAAGCTTTCTTT	CAGSPKGHLGTEAFF
-	once	TRBV24-1	TRBJ2-1	TGTGCCACCAGTGATAGAAACTACAGTGAGCAGTTCTTC	CATSDRNYSEQFF
TRBD1	-	TRBV5-3	TRBJ2-7	TGTGCCAGCAGCCGGGCGACAGGGGAGTACGAGCAGTACTTC	CASSRATGEYEQYF
-	many	TRBV2	TRBJ1-1	TGTGCCAGCAGTTTAACGCCCGACACTGAAGCTTTCTTT	CASSLTPDTEAFF
-	many	TRBV28	TRBJ1-6	TGTGCCAGCAGTTTGATGAGGAGCTCCTATAATTCACCCCTCCACTTT	CASSLMRSSYNSPLHF
TRBD1	few	TRBV6-2/TRBV6-3	TRBJ2-1	TGTGCCAGCAGTTACGTACCCAGGGGGATAGCCTACAATGAGCAGTTCTTC	CASSYVPRGIAYNEQFF
TRBD2	few	TRBV7-8	TRBJ2-2	TGTGCCAGCCGCGGGGGGGCCACCGGGGAGCTGTTTTTT	CASRGGATGELFF
-	many	TRBV4-3	TRBJ2-2	TGCGCCAGCAGCCAAGCTTTGGGGGCGGCCGGGGAGCTGTTTTTT	CASSQALGAAGELFF
TRBD1	few	TRBV12-3/TRBV12-4	TRBJ2-5	TGTGCCAGCAGACAAGGACAGGGGCAAGAGACCCAGTACTTC	CASRQGQGQETQYF
-	-	TRBV20-1	TRBJ2-3	TGCAGTGCTAGGGCAGGGGACGCAGATACGCAGTATTTT	CSARAGDADTQYF
TRBD2	few	TRBV4-3	TRBJ2-7	TGCGCCAGCAGCCAGGATGTAGCGGGACCCTCCTACGAGCAGTACTTC	CASSQDVAGPSYEQYF
-	many	TRBV7-9	TRBJ2-3	TGTGCCAGCAGCTCCCCGGGAGATACGCAGTATTTT	CASSSPGDTQYF
-	few	TRBV7-9	TRBJ1-2	TGTGCCAGCAGCTTACTGATGCTCTCCGGACGACAAAATAGCTACACCTTC	CASSLLMLSGRQNSYTF
TRBD2	-	TRBV20-1	TRBJ2-1	TGCAGTGCTAGGGGATATACCGGGACTAGCGGGGGCGTAGCCCAGGTCTTC	CSARGYTGTSGGVAQVF
TRBD1	many	TRBV6-1	TRBJ1-5	TGTGCCAGCAGATTAACAGGGGGCGAACGTCTCAGCAATCAGCCCCAGCATTTT	CASRLTGGERLSNQPQHF
TRBD2	few	TRBV6-5	TRBJ2-1	TGTGCCAGCAGCCAACCGGGAGGGACCTACCACAATGAGCAGTTCTTC	CASSQPGGTYHNEQFF
-	many	TRBV5-1	TRBJ2-5	TGCGCCAGCAGCGGCGGGACAGCCTCCTCGGAGACCCAGTACTTC	CASSGGTASSETQYF
TRBD2	-	TRBV6-5	TRBJ2-6	TGTGCCAGCAGTTACTCCCCCGGGGGGGCGAGTACTGGGGCCAACGTCCTGACTTTC	CASSYSPGGASTGANVLTF
-	-	TRBV19	TRBJ2-5	TGTGCCAGTAGTATCTGGGGTCACGAGACCCAGTACTTC	CASSIWGHETQYF
TRBD2	many	TRBV3-1	TRBJ2-2	TGTGCCAGCAGCCCAATAGCGGGATTCACCGGGGAGCTGTTTTTT	CASSPIAGFTGELFF
-	many	TRBV20-1	TRBJ1-1	TGCAGTGCTAGAACGCTGGGGGCTGAAGCTTTCTTT	CSARTLGAEAFF
-	many	TRBV6-5	TRBJ1-5	TGTGCCAGCAGTTCGACAGGTAACCAGCCCCAGCATTTT	CASSSTGNQPQHF
-	many	TRBV20-1	TRBJ1-1	TGCAGTGCTCTTCGCAGTGAAGCTTTCTTT	CSALRSEAFF
TRBD2	few	TRBV20-1	TRBJ2-7	TGCAGTGCCAAACCCACTTCTAGCGGGAATTCCTACGAGCAGTACTTC	CSAKPTSSGNSYEQYF
-	many	TRBV12-3/TRBV12-4	TRBJ2-7	TGTGCCAGCAGTTTTCGTGGGTCCGGCTACGAGCAGTACTTC	CASSFRGSGYEQYF
TRBD1	many	TRBV7-9	TRBJ2-3	TGTGCCAGCAGCTTCTTTGATCGGGGACAGGGGGCATTCACAGATACGCAGTATTTT	CASSFFDRGQGAFTDTQYF
-	-	TRBV3-1	TRBJ2-7	TGTGCCAGCAGCCAAGCGGGTTATAGCTCCTACGAGCAGTACTTC	CASSQAGYSSYEQYF
TRBD1	-	TRBV7-9	TRBJ2-5	TGTGCCAGCAGCTTAGCGCCAGGGGGCCCCAGAGAGACCCAGTACTTC	CASSLAPGGPRETQYF
TRBD2	few	TRBV4-1	TRBJ2-5	TGCGCCAGCAGCTCCGAGGGAGGGTGGGAGACCCAGTACTTC	CASSSEGGWETQYF
TRBD1	many	TRBV5-1	TRBJ2-7	TGTGCCAGCAGCTGGGACAGGTCCTACGAGCAGTACTTC	CASSWDRSYEQYF
-	many	TRBV29-1	TRBJ2-3	TGCAGCGTTGAAGGACAGGAAAGCACAGATACGCAGTATTTT	CSVEGQESTDTQYF
-	many	TRBV4-3	TRBJ1-5	TGCGCCAGCAGCCTCAACCACGGCGCAGGGGTCGGCAATCAGCCCCAGCATTTT	CASSLNHGAGVGNQPQHF
-	few	TRBV29-1	TRBJ2-7	TGCAGCGTTGAAGTCGGGTCCTACGAGCAGTACTTC	CSVEVGSYEQYF
TRBD2	many	TRBV7-8	TRBJ2-1	TGTGCCAGCAGCCCACTTAGCGGGGGCGGGGACAATGAGCAGTTCTTC	CASSPLSGGGDNEQFF
-	-	TRBV30	TRBJ1-1	TGTGCCTGGAACGAAGTCGAAGCGGGGGAGGCTTTCTTT	CAWNEVEAGEAFF
TRBD1	many	TRBV4-1	TRBJ1-1	TGCGCCAGCAGCCCCTCCGGCGGGGCAGGGGGGGCTTTCTTT	CASSPSGGAGGAFF
TRBD2	many	TRBV7-9	TRBJ2-7	TGTGCCAGCAGCCCCACGGGACTAGCGGGAGGTTCCTACGAGCAGTACTTC	CASSPTGLAGGSYEQYF
-	many	TRBV30	TRBJ2-3	TGTGCCTGGAGTCTGGGGAAAGATACGCAGTATTTT	CAWSLGKDTQYF
TRBD2	many	TRBV3-1	TRBJ2-2	TGTGCCAGCAGCGCAAGCGGGGGCTCTCTACCCGGGGAGCTGTTTTTT	CASSASGGSLPGELFF
-	few	TRBV6-1	TRBJ1-1	TGTGCCAGCAGTGAAGAAGGCAGGGTGGCCGCTGAAGCTTTCTTT	CASSEEGRVAAEAFF
TRBD2	-	TRBV6-2/TRBV6-3	TRBJ2-1	TGTGCCAGCAGTTACCCGACTAGCGGGAGCTACAATGAGCAGTTCTTC	CASSYPTSGSYNEQFF
-	-	TRBV4-3	TRBJ2-1	TGCGCCAGCAGCCAACATCGAGCGAATGAGCAGTTCTTC	CASSQHRANEQFF
TRBD2	many	TRBV7-2	TRBJ2-7	TGTGCCAGCAGCTTTGCGGGGGTTTACGAGCAGTACTTC	CASSFAGVYEQYF
-	-	TRBV4-3	TRBJ2-7	TGCGCCAGCAGCCAGGGACGCTATCTCTACGAGCAGTACTTC	CASSQGRYLYEQYF
-	-	TRBV27	TRBJ2-1	TGTGCCAGCAGGATCCTCGACAGCTACAATGAGCAGTTCTTC	CASRILDSYNEQFF
-	once	TRBV14	TRBJ2-7	TGTGCCAGCAGCCTAGGGCAGGCCTCCTACGAGAAGTACTTC	CASSLGQASYEKYF
TRBD2	-	TRBV20-1	TRBJ2-1	TGCAGTGCTAGAACTAGCGGGAGGGGTAATGAGCAGTTCTTC	CSARTSGRGNEQFF
-	-	TRBV21-1	TRBJ2-1	TGTGCCAGCAGCAAAGTGTTGCAGGGCTCTAACAATGAGCAGTTCTTC	CASSKVLQGSNNEQFF